This T cell receptor beta chain appears in the sequencing data of a study (dated by TCRdb to the mid-2010s). At least ten counts were recorded for this clonotype. The specificity of this receptor is unknown. One base away there is no much larger clone; base qualities are not given. The library was generated by RT-PCR. Sequencing relied on an Illumina MiSeq. The public reads were run again by TCRdb, first through fastp at Q25 and then through MiXCR, and only productive beta chains were kept. When rows share a CDR3 protein, they turn into one entry using the most common DNA and genes. The sample table shows hundreds of thousands of distinct CDR3 sequences, and 12% to 15% are seen once. 3.6% of the sample lies in the top ten. CDR1 and CDR2, per the germline V gene, are SGDLS and YYNGEE. The junction carries 7 bases between V and J, which are trimmed by 0 bases and 1 base respectively. From the cysteine through the phenylalanine, the CDR3 covers 14 amino acids. Only the CDR3 DNA is retained, 42 bases long and in frame from the first base.

This receptor was identified in a female donor in good health, serving as a healthy control. Sequencing was done on a sample of memory CD4+ T cells from blood. The V gene is TRBV9 and the J gene is TRBJ1-1; the D region possibly corresponds to TRBD1 (5 bases align). The CDR3 region reads CASSVGQQNTEAFF. The base sequence is TGTGCCAGCAGCGTAGGACAGCAGAACACTGAAGCTTTCTTT. With the rest looked up from the reference TRBV9 and TRBJ1-1 genes rather than sequenced, the full variable domain is DSGVTQTPKHLITATGQRVTLRCSPRSGDLSVYWYQQSLDQGLQFLIQYYNGEERAKGNILERFSAQQFPDLHSELNLSSLELGDSALYFCASSVGQQNTEAFFGQGTRLTVV.